The next 10 T cell receptor beta chains were all read from a single sample in a study of T cell clonality in common variable immunodeficiency. Assay used: immunoSEQ multiplex PCR; TCRdb lists only in-frame clones, some missing. The sample presents 40,000 to 45,000 clones, none singletons. The sequencing input was peripheral blood mononuclear cells. The receptors originated from a person aged 18 to 70 in good health.

In regard to this clone: Read data end 3 residues before the CDR3 end; the end is taken from the germline J gene. The chain recombines TRBV7-6 with TRBJ1-2; possible D gene TRBD1, 5 bases. Germline values: CDR1 SGHVS, CDR2 FNYEAQ. This CDR3 is built from 14 residues. The CDR3 here is CASSLRGESDDYTF. The covered CDR3 bases are TGTGCCAGCAGCTTAAGAGGGGAAAGTGATGAC.

There are many counts of this clone. CDR3 DNA, as far as it was read: TGTGCCAGCAGCTTGAGGGTCTCTGGGGCCAACGTC. Translating it yields CASSLRVSGANV. The entire CDR3 protein reads CASSLRVSGANVLTF. The rearrangement links TRBV5-6 to TRBJ2-6; no clear D gene. From the germline J gene comes the end of the CDR3, since the read stops 3 residues before it. V dropped 1 base and J dropped 0 bases, with 5 bases sitting between them. Germline V gene data show CDR1 as SGHDT and CDR2 as YYEEEE. CDR3 length: 15 residues.

This clone came up many times. The sequenced fragment ends 3 residues before the CDR3 boundary, so the rest is inferred from the germline J gene. The gene calls are TRBV7-9 and TRBJ1-2; D might be TRBD1 (5 bases). Germline assignment: CDR1 SEHNR and CDR2 FQNEAQ (reference sequence). Trimming shortened V by 3 bases and J by 6 bases, and 11 bases separated the two germline ends. CDR3 size: 13 residues. The DNA read from the CDR3 is TGTGCCAGCAGCTTCAACAGGAAAGATGGC. This gives the protein CASSFNRKDG. In full, the CDR3 is CASSFNRKDGYTF. The entire variable domain, with the rest obtained from reference TRBV7-9 and TRBJ1-2, is as follows: DTGVSQNPRHKITKRGQNVTFRCDPISEHNRLYWYRQTLGQGPEFLTYFQNEAQLEKSRLLSDRFSAERPKGSFSTLEIQRTEQGDSAMYLCASSFNRKDGYTFGSGTRLTVV.

In its sample, this clone was seen many times. The CDR3 goes on 3 residues after the read ends, and that part is filled in from the germline J gene. The J gene is TRBJ2-5, the V gene TRBV20-1, with TRBD2 matching over 8 bases. Germline CDR1 DFQATT, CDR2 SNEGSKA (reference sequence). J was trimmed by 2 bases and V by 0 bases; bases with no gene match: 5. This CDR3 has 15 amino acids. CDR3 sequence: CSARDLGGGQETQYF. CDR3 bases read: TGCAGTGCTAGAGATCTCGGGGGGGGTCAAGAGACC.

In this sample, this clone turned up many times. Germline is not matched at one junction end, which may reflect a read error. The CDR3 end falls 3 residues outside the read, so it is completed with the germline J gene. V and J are TRBV2 and TRBJ2-3; the match to TRBD1 covers 7 bases. The CDR3 length is 16 residues. Germline V lookup: CDR1 SNHLY, CDR2 FYNNEI. The CDR3 here is CASSVYRGRPTHTQYF. Incomplete CDR3 DNA: TGTGCCAGCAGTGTTTACAGGGGTAGGCCCACACATACG.

There are many counts of this clone. Read data end 3 residues before the CDR3 end; the end is taken from the germline J gene. The chain carries TRBV15 and TRBJ2-1; TRBD2 matches at 8 bases. V trimming: 10 bases; J trimming: 5 bases; junction bases outside the gene matches: 10. There are 14 residues in the CDR3. Germline values: CDR1 LNHNV, CDR2 YYDKDF (reference sequence). The CDR3 DNA, read in part, is TGTGCCATCCCCAGCGGGAGTGCACACAATGAG. It specifies CAIPSGSAHNE. The whole CDR3 is CAIPSGSAHNEQFF. The whole variable domain, remainder taken from reference TRBV15 and TRBJ2-1, is DAMVIQNPRYQVTQFGKPVTLSCSQTLNHNVMYWYQQKSSQAPKLLFHYYDKDFNNEADTPDNFQSRRPNTSFCFLDIRSPGLGDTAMYLCAIPSGSAHNEQFFGPGTRLTVL.

This clone was seen many times. The read ends 3 residues before the CDR3 terminus; that terminus is restored from the germline J gene. The genes are TRBV5-1 and TRBJ2-3, with 7 bases lining up with TRBD1. Looked up from germline, CDR1 is SGHRS and CDR2 is YFSETQ. Trimming took 3 bases from V and 0 from J; bases not matched to a gene: 10. This CDR3 is 17 amino acids long. The covered CDR3 bases are TGCGCCAGCAGCTCGACAGGGCTGAGGCCTAGCACAGATACG. This translates into CASSSTGLRPSTDT. The CDR3, in full, reads CASSSTGLRPSTDTQYF.

This clone was found many times. The CDR3 extends 3 residues past the end of the read, so its final part is completed from the germline J gene. The chain has TRBV6-2 or TRBV6-3 and TRBJ2-1; D perhaps matches TRBD2 (5 bases). The CDR3 length is 15 residues. Germline V CDR1 and CDR2: MNHEY, SVGEGT. Trimming shortened V by 6 bases and J by 4 bases, and 16 bases separated the two germline ends. The CDR3 protein is CASSLRVDPYNEQFF. CDR3 DNA (partial): TGTGCCAGCAGCTTGCGGGTGGATCCTTACAATGAG.

This clone was counted at least ten times. Coverage ceases 3 residues before the CDR3 finishes, and the germline J gene fills in the end. This chain connects TRBV5-1 to TRBJ2-1; the match to TRBD2 covers 9 bases. The CDR3 loop spans 14 amino acids. After removal of 4 bases from V and 7 bases from J, the junction contained 6 bases not matched to a gene. CDR1 is SGHRS and CDR2 is YFSETQ in the germline V gene. Here the CDR3 reads CASSLRTSANEQFF. CDR3 bases read: TGCGCCAGCAGCCTCCGGACTAGCGCGAATGAG.

This clone was found many times. Read data end 3 residues before the CDR3 end; the end is taken from the germline J gene. The chain combines TRBV7-2 with TRBJ1-1; D unresolved. The CDR3 totals 13 residues. The germline V gene encodes CDR1 SGHTA and CDR2 FQGNSA. Trimming shortened V by 5 bases and J by 2 bases, and 9 bases separated the two germline ends. CDR3 sequence: CASSLDSNTEAFF. The sequenced part of the CDR3 DNA is TGTGCCAGCAGCCTTGACTCCAACACTGAA.